One and the same sample provided the 14 T cell receptor beta chains below, sequenced in a study of somatic mutations in cytotoxic T cells in rheumatoid arthritis. Assay: immunoSEQ multiplex PCR; the TCRdb copy retains only in-frame clones and omits some. Of some 17,000 clones listed, 70% to 85% were seen once; the top ten hold roughly 19%. The material sequenced was CD8+ T cells sorted from blood. These receptors were obtained from an adult with rheumatoid arthritis.

The V call is TRBV27, the J call TRBJ1-1; unclear D gene. The CDR3 sequence is 11 residues long. Trimming removed 8 bases from V and 1 base from J, with 5 bases in between. In germline, CDR1 is MNHEY, CDR2 SMNVEV (reference sequence). CDR3: CASRGNTEAFF. CDR3 coding DNA: TGTGCCAGCCGTGGGAACACTGAAGCTTTCTTT.

This clone was seen just once. J is TRBJ2-5 and V is TRBV7-6; TRBD2 agrees at 9 bases. Germline V lookup: CDR1 SGHVS, CDR2 FNYEAQ. Trimming cost V 10 bases and J 4 bases; bases outside gene matches: 13. CDR3 length equals 15 residues. The CDR3 region is CATAPLAGGPETQYF. For the CDR3, the DNA is TGTGCCACGGCGCCACTGGCGGGGGGGCCAGAGACCCAGTACTTC.

The V call is TRBV19, the J call TRBJ1-5; a possible D gene is TRBD1 (5 bases). Per the germline V gene, CDR1 is LNHDA and CDR2 is SQIVND (reference sequence). The CDR3 runs 14 residues. The V and J ends lost 7 bases and 0 bases respectively, with 10 bases between them. CDR3 in amino acids: CASIGDASNQPQHF. CDR3 DNA sequence: TGTGCCAGTATAGGGGATGCTAGCAATCAGCCCCAGCATTTT.

This chain connects TRBV4-1 to TRBJ2-5, with D possibly matching TRBD1 (6 bases). Per the germline V gene, CDR1 is MGHRA and CDR2 is YSYEKL. Between the trimmed V and J ends, which lost 2 bases and 4 bases, there was a span of 11 bases. The CDR3 loop spans 14 amino acids. The CDR3 region has the DNA TGCGCCAGCAGCCAAACTACAGGGTTAGAGACCCAGTACTTC. It is translated as CASSQTTGLETQYF.

The gene calls are TRBV27 and TRBJ2-6, with 8 bases matching TRBD1. The CDR3 sequence is 17 residues long. V was clipped by 7 bases and J by 0 bases; unmatched bases: 8. Per germline, CDR1 MNHEY and CDR2 SMNVEV (reference sequence). Written as DNA, the CDR3 is TGTGCCAGCACCTCGCAGGGGGCCCACTCTGGGGCCAACGTCCTGACTTTC. Protein sequence: CASTSQGAHSGANVLTF.

The chain employs TRBV25-1 and TRBJ2-5, with D perhaps being TRBD1 or TRBD2 (5 bases each). V shed 1 base and J shed 3 bases, with 12 bases lying between them. There are 15 residues in the CDR3. CDR1 MGHDK and CDR2 SYGVNS come from the germline V gene. The CDR3 is CASSELGDSEETQYF. CDR3 nucleotides: TGTGCCAGCAGTGAATTGGGAGACAGTGAAGAGACCCAGTACTTC.

This rearrangement joins TRBV6-5 to TRBJ1-5; D unclear. Germline loops: CDR1 MNHEY, CDR2 SVGAGI. The CDR3 covers 13 residues. V lost 6 bases and J lost 5, with 11 bases in between. The CDR3 spells CASSRRKDQPQHF. Written as DNA, the CDR3 is TGTGCCAGCAGCCGAAGGAAGGATCAGCCCCAGCATTTT.

The rearrangement uses TRBV5-6 and TRBJ2-5; D remains ambiguous. V lost 1 base, J lost 1 base, and 5 bases lay in between. Germline V gene lookup returns CDR1 SGHDT and CDR2 YYEEEE. This CDR3 comprises 13 residues. In DNA form, the CDR3 reads TGTGCCAGCAGCTTGAACAGCCAAGAGACCCAGTACTTC. This codes for CASSLNSQETQYF. The full variable domain, in which reference TRBV5-6 and TRBJ2-5 provide the parts outside the CDR3, is DAGVTQSPTHLIKTRGQQVTLRCSPKSGHDTVSWYQQALGQGPQFIFQYYEEEERQRGNFPDRFSGHQFPNYSSELNVNALLLGDSALYLCASSLNSQETQYFGPGTRLLVL.

The V and J genes are TRBV7-9 and TRBJ2-5; D not certain. The germline V gene encodes CDR1 SEHNR and CDR2 FQNEAQ (reference sequence). This CDR3 is built from 16 residues. Trimming took 3 bases from V and 5 from J, leaving 19 bases between them. The CDR3 coding sequence is TGTGCCAGCAGCTTTGTAGTCAACGAGGACCGGGAGACCCAGTACTTC. Translation: CASSFVVNEDRETQYF.

This clone was detected a few times. The chain recombines TRBV4-1 with TRBJ2-7, with 10 bases identical to TRBD1. CDR3 length: 15 residues. V trimming: 3 bases; J trimming: 3 bases; junction bases outside the gene matches: 5. Germline CDR1 is MGHRA and CDR2 is YSYEKL. In DNA, the CDR3 is TGCGCCAGCAGCCATAGCAGGACAGGGGGCTACGAGCAGTACTTC. Its translation: CASSHSRTGGYEQYF.

For the CDR3, the DNA is TGTGCCAGCGAACCCACCAGCGGGGGGGCTTACGAGCAGTACTTC. Its protein product is CASEPTSGGAYEQYF. This chain uses TRBV6-5 with TRBJ2-7, with 10 positions matching TRBD2. CDR1 is MNHEY and CDR2 is SVGAGI in the germline V gene. Losses at the gene ends were 8 bases for V and 4 bases for J; bases not matched to a gene: 11. The CDR3 sequence is 15 residues long.

The gene calls are TRBV14 and TRBJ1-6; D is ambiguous. The length of the CDR3 is 13 residues. Germline CDR1 is SGHDN and CDR2 is FVKESK. Trimming stripped 1 base from V and 9 bases from J, with 7 bases between. CDR3 DNA: TGTGCCAGCAGCCAAGCTCCGTTTTCACCCCTCCACTTT. Amino acid sequence: CASSQAPFSPLHF. Supplemented by reference TRBV14 and TRBJ1-6, the full variable domain reads EAGVTQFPSHSVIEKGQTVTLRCDPISGHDNLYWYRRVMGKEIKFLLHFVKESKQDESGMPNNRFLAERTGGTYSTLKVQPAELEDSGVYFCASSQAPFSPLHFGNGTRLTVT.

The J gene is TRBJ1-5, the V gene TRBV19, with D unclear. V lost 4 bases to trimming and J lost 0 bases, with 7 bases between them. The CDR3 consists of 14 residues. Germline CDR1 and CDR2: LNHDA and SQIVND (reference sequence). CDR3 sequence: CASSTGFSNQPQHF. In DNA, the CDR3 is TGTGCCAGTAGTACGGGGTTTAGCAATCAGCCCCAGCATTTT. The complete variable domain, with remaining parts taken from reference TRBV19 and TRBJ1-5, reads DGGITQSPKYLFRKEGQNVTLSCEQNLNHDAMYWYRQDPGQGLRLIYYSQIVNDFQKGDIAEGYSVSREKKESFPLTVTSAQKNPTAFYLCASSTGFSNQPQHFGDGTRLSIL.

V is TRBV15 and J is TRBJ1-3; possibly TRBD1 for D (5 bases). The V and J ends lost 7 bases and 4 bases respectively, with 14 bases between them. Germline CDR1 LNHNV, CDR2 YYDKDF (reference sequence). The CDR3 has 14 amino acids. CDR3 region: CATTRGTIGNTIYF. As DNA, the CDR3 is TGTGCCACCACCCGGGGCACCATCGGAAACACCATATATTTT.